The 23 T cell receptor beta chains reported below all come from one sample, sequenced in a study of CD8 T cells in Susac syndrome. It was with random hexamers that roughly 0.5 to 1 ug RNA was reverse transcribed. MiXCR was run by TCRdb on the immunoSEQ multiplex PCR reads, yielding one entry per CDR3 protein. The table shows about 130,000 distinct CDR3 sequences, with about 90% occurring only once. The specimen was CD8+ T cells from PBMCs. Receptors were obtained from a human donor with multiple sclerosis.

The CDR3 bases are TGTGCCAGCAGTGATCGGGGGGCCGCGTACGAGCAGTACTTC. This encodes CASSDRGAAYEQYF. The chain combines TRBV25-1 with TRBJ2-7, with D possibly being TRBD2 (7 bases). The CDR3 extends over 14 amino acids. Germline loops: CDR1 MGHDK, CDR2 SYGVNS. The germline V and J ends were trimmed by 3 bases and 4 bases, with 13 bases remaining between them.

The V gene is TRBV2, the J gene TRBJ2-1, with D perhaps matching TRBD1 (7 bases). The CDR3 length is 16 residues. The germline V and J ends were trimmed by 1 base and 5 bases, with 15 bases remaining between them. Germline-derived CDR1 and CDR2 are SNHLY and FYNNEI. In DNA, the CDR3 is TGTGCCAGCAGTGAAGACAGGGGAGGTTTCGACAATGAGCAGTTCTTC. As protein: CASSEDRGGFDNEQFF. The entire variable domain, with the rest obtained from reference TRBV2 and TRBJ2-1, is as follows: EPEVTQTPSHQVTQMGQEVILRCVPISNHLYFYWYRQILGQKVEFLVSFYNNEISEKSEIFDDQFSVERPDGSNFTLKIRSTKLEDSAMYFCASSEDRGGFDNEQFFGPGTRLTVL.

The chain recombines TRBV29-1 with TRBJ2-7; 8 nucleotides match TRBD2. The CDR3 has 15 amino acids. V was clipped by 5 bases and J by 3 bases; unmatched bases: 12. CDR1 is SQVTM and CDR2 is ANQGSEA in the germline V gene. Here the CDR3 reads CSVRPRGLEDYEQYF. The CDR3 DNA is TGCAGCGTTCGCCCTCGGGGACTAGAGGACTACGAGCAGTACTTC.

CDR3 loop: CASSNGRVTYEQYF. The CDR3 nucleotides are TGTGCCAGTAGTAACGGCAGGGTTACCTACGAGCAGTACTTC. The chain is built from TRBV19 and TRBJ2-7; maybe TRBD1 (5 bases). CDR3 length equals 14 residues. V lost 4 bases and J 2 bases, leaving 12 bases between the germline ends. The germline CDR1 and CDR2 sequences are LNHDA and SQIVND (reference sequence).

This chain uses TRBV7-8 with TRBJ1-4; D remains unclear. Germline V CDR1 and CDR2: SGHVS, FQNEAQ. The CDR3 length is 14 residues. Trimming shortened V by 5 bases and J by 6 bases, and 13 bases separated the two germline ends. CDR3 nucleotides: TGTGCCAGCAGCCTCTTGGCTGGGGATGAAAAACTGTTTTTT. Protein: CASSLLAGDEKLFF.

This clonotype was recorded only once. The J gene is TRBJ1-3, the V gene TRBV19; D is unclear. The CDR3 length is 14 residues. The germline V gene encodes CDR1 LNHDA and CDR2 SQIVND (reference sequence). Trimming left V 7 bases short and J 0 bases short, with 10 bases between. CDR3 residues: CASNGDASGNTIYF. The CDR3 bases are TGTGCCAGTAACGGAGACGCCTCTGGAAACACCATATATTTT.

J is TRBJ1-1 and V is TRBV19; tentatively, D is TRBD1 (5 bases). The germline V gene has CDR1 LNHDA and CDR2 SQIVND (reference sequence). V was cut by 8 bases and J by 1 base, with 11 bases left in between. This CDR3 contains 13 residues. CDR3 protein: CASSTAPNTEAFF. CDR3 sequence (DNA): TGTGCCAGTTCGACAGCCCCGAACACTGAAGCTTTCTTT.

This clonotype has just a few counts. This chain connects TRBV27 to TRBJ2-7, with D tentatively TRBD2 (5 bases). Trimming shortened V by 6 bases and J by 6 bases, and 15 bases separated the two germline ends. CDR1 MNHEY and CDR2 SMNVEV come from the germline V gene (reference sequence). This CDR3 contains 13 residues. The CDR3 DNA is TGTGCCAGCAGCGCCGGACTTTTTCCCGAGCAGTACTTC. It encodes CASSAGLFPEQYF.

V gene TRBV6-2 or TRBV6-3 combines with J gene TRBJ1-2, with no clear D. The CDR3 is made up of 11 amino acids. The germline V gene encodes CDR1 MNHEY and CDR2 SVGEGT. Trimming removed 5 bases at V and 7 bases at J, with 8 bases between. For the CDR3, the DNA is TGTGCCAGCAGTCCGAACATTGGCTACACCTTC. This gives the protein CASSPNIGYTF.

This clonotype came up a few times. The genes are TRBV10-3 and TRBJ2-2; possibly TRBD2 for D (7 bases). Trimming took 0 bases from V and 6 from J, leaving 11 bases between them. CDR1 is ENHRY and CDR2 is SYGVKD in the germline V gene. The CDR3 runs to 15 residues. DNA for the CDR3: TGTGCCATCAGTGAGTCTGGGGGGGCGGCCGGGGAGCTGTTTTTT. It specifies CAISESGGAAGELFF.

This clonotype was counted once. The CDR3 coding sequence is TGTGCCAGCAGCTTTTCCGGGACAGGGAGGCATTTT. Its translation is CASSFSGTGRHF. This sequence joins TRBV16 and TRBJ1-5; 9 bases align to TRBD1. CDR1 KGHSY and CDR2 FQNENV come from the germline V gene. The CDR3 is made up of 12 amino acids. J lost 15 bases, V lost 5 bases, and 8 bases had no gene match.

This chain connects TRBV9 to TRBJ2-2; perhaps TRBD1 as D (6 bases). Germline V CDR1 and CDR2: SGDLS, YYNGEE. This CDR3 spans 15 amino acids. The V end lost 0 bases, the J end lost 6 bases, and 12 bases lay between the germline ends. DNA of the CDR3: TGTGCCAGCAGCGTAGGTCAGGGGAGCCCCGGGGAGCTGTTTTTT. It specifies CASSVGQGSPGELFF.

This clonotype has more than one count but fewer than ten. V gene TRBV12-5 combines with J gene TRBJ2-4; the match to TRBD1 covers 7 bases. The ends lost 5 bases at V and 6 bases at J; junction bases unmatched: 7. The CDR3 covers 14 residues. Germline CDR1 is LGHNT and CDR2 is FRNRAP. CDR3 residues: CASGGEGGSNIQYF. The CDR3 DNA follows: TGTGCTAGTGGTGGCGAAGGGGGCTCAAACATTCAGTACTTC.

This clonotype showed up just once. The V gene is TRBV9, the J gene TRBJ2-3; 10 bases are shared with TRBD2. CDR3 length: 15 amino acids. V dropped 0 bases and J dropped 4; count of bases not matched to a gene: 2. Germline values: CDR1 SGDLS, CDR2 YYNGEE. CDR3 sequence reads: CASSVAAGGPDTQYF. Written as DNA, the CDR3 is TGTGCCAGCAGCGTAGCAGCGGGAGGGCCAGATACGCAGTATTTT.

CDR3 nucleotides: TGCAGTGCTTTTCTACCATCTTACAATGAGCAGTTCTTC. Translated, it gives CSAFLPSYNEQFF. This chain joins TRBV20-1 and TRBJ2-1; D not resolved. CDR1 and CDR2 from the germline V gene are DFQATT and SNEGSKA (reference sequence). The V end was cut by 5 bases, the J end by 4 bases, with 12 bases between. This CDR3 contains 13 residues.

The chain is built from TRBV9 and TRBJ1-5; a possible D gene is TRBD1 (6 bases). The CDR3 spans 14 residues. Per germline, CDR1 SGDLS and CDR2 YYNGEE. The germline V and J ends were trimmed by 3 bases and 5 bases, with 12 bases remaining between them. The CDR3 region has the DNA TGTGCCAGCAGCGAGACAGGCGAATATCAGCCCCAGCATTTT. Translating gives CASSETGEYQPQHF.

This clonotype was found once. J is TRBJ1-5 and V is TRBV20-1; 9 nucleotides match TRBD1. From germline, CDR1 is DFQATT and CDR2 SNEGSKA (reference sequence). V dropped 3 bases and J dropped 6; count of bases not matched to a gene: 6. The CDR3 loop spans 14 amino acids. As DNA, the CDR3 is TGCAGTGCTAGGACAGGGGGGGAAGGTCAGCCCCAGCATTTT. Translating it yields CSARTGGEGQPQHF.

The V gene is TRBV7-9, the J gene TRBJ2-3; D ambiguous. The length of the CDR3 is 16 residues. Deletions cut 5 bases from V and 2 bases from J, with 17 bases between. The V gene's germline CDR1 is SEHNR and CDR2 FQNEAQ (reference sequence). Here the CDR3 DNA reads TGTGCCAGCAGCCTCCCCCTGGGCTCACCCACAGATACGCAGTATTTT. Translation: CASSLPLGSPTDTQYF.

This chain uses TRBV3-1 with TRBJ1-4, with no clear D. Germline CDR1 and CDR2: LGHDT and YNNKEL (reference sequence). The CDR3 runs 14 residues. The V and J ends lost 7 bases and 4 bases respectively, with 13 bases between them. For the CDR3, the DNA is TGTGCCAGCAACCCCTCCGGCAATAATGAAAAACTGTTTTTT. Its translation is CASNPSGNNEKLFF.

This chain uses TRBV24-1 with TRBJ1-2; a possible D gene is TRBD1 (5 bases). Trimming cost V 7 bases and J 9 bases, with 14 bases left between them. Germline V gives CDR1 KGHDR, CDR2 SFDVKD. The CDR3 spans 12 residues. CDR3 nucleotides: TGTGCCACCAGGGGGTCGGGGCGGCGCTACACCTTC. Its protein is CATRGSGRRYTF.

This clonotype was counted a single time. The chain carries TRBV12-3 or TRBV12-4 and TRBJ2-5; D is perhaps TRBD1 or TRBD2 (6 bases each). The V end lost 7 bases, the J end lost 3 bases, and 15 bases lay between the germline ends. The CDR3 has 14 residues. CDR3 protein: CASNVLGGEETQYF. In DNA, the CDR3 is TGTGCCAGCAACGTCTTGGGGGGCGAAGAGACCCAGTACTTC.

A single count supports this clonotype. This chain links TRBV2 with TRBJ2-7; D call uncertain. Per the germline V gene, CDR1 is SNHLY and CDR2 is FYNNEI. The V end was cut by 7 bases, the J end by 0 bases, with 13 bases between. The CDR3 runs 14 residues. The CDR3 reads CASTPERSSYEQYF. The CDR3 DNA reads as TGTGCCAGCACCCCTGAGAGAAGCTCCTACGAGCAGTACTTC.

The CDR3 DNA is TGTGCCAGCAGCCACAGGGATTGGAATTCACCCCTCCACTTT. Protein: CASSHRDWNSPLHF. V gene TRBV6-5 combines with J gene TRBJ1-6, with TRBD1 as a possible D gene (6 bases). CDR3 size: 14 residues. Germline CDR1 reads MNHEY; CDR2 reads SVGAGI. Trimming cost V 6 bases and J 7 bases, with 13 bases left between them.